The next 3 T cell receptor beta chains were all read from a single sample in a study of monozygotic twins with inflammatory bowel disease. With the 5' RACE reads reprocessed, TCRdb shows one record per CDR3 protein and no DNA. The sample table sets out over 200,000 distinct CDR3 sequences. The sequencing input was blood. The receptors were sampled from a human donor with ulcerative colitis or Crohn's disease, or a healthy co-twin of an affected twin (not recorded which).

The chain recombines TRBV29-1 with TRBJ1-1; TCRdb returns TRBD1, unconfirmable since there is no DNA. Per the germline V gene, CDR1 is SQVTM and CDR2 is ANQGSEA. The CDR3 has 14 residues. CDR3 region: CSVRGQGGNTEAFF. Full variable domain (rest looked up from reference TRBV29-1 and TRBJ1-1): SAVISQKPSRDICQRGTSLTIQCQVDSQVTMMFWYRQQPGQSLTLIATANQGSEATYESGFVIDKFPISRPNLTFSTLTVSNMSPEDSSIYLCSVRGQGGNTEAFFGQGTRLTVV.

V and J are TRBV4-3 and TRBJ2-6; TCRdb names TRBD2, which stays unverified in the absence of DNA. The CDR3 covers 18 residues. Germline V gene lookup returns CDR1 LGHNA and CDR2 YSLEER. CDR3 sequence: CASSQLAETGSGANVLTF.

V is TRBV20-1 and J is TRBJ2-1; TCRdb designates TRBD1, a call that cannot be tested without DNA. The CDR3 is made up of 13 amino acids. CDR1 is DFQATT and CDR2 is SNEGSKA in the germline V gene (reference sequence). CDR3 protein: CSATPSPSNEQFF.